The subject of this entry is one T cell receptor beta chain. The antigen is unknown. V dropped 8 bases and J dropped 4; count of bases not matched to a gene: 10. This CDR3 is 15 amino acids long. The germline gives CDR1 LNHDA, CDR2 SQIVND (reference sequence). Some clones are missing from TCRdb's copy, which holds only in-frame ones; the method was immunoSEQ multiplex PCR. This sample yields around 64,000 clones, of which roughly nine tenths are seen a single time; around 0.79% belongs to the top ten. These data originate in a study of OX40 agonist ivuxolimab in advanced cancers. Looking at the study overall: The eligibility criteria allowed prior anti-PD-1, anti-PD-L1 or anti-CTLA-4 therapy, and around 40% had some. Overall study results and limits: CD4+ and CD8+ T cells in blood underwent clonal expansion by week 6 at 0.1 to 3.0 mg/kg. Averaging showed that CD8+ T cells had more expanded clones than CD4+ did. Antigen specificity was not determined for the expanded peripheral T cells.

The chain combines TRBV19 with TRBJ1-4, with TRBD1 matching 7 bases. Here the sequenced sample was CD4+ or CD8+ T cells sorted from blood, taken in a trial of the OX40 agonist ivuxolimab. This TCR came from an adult with an advanced solid tumor such as melanoma, head and neck, liver or kidney cancer. The CDR3 nucleotides are TGTGCCAGTTCCGGGACTTCAGGGGGTAATGAAAAACTGTTTTTT. This translates into CASSGTSGGNEKLFF. Together with reference TRBV19 and TRBJ1-4, the CDR3 gives the full variable domain: DGGITQSPKYLFRKEGQNVTLSCEQNLNHDAMYWYRQDPGQGLRLIYYSQIVNDFQKGDIAEGYSVSREKKESFPLTVTSAQKNPTAFYLCASSGTSGGNEKLFFGSGTQLSVL.